This is a list of T cell receptor beta chains from one sample in a study of response to subunit inactivated influenza vaccine. TCRdb re-analysed the RT-PCR reads in MiXCR, keeping a single row per CDR3 protein. The sample records more than 550,000 distinct CDR3 sequences, approximately 11% being singletons. The same specimen was also included in a second study, on T cells expressing NK-cell markers.

Sequencing was performed on PBMCs from blood, taken on the day of vaccination. The receptors here all came from a man aged 50 to 60 who received an inactivated influenza vaccine. The CDR3 runs from the conserved cysteine through the conserved F or W. The D gene is left open where the match is weak. The size entry is marked missing in some rows and otherwise reads once, few, many or a size class.

TRBV4-2	NA	NA	TRBJ1-4	CASSQGWGPEDGKLFF	TGTGCCAGCAGCCAAGGATGGGGACCCGAAGATGGAAAACTGTTTTTT
TRBV7-2	NA	few	TRBJ2-1	CASSFRVGLGSNEQFF	TGTGCCAGCAGCTTCAGGGTTGGCTTGGGGTCCAATGAGCAGTTCTTC
TRBV7-2	TRBD1	NA	TRBJ2-7	CASSQPGQGARYEQYF	TGTGCCAGCAGTCAGCCGGGACAGGGGGCTCGGTACGAGCAGTACTTC
TRBV28	NA	few	TRBJ1-5	CASSLRGLGNQPQHF	TGTGCCAGCAGTTTGAGGGGCTTGGGCAATCAGCCCCAGCATTTT
TRBV6-1	TRBD2	few	TRBJ2-1	CASSFRLAGYTYNEQFF	TGTGCCAGCAGCTTCAGACTAGCGGGATACACCTACAATGAGCAGTTCTTC
TRBV9	TRBD2	NA	TRBJ2-1	CASSVRLAGGSSYNEQFF	TGTGCCAGCAGCGTAAGGCTAGCGGGGGGAAGCTCCTACAATGAGCAGTTCTTC
TRBV20-1	NA	NA	TRBJ1-2	CSARGQTLLYGYTF	TGCAGTGCTAGAGGCCAGACTCTCCTTTATGGCTACACCTTC
TRBV24-1	TRBD2	many	TRBJ2-5	CATSDGLLAGAQETQYF	TGTGCCACCAGTGACGGGCTACTAGCGGGCGCTCAAGAGACCCAGTACTTC
TRBV5-6	TRBD1	NA	TRBJ2-4	CASNDRVGNIQYF	TGTGCCAGCAACGACAGGGTAGGGAACATTCAGTACTTC
TRBV28	NA	NA	TRBJ2-5	CASASGRGGETQYF	TGTGCCTCCGCCTCGGGGCGGGGAGGAGAGACCCAGTATTTC
TRBV28	TRBD1	many	TRBJ2-7	CASGSKTYTGGDYEQYF	TGTGCCAGCGGTTCCAAAACTTATACAGGGGGTGACTACGAGCAGTACTTC
TRBV27	NA	NA	TRBJ2-7	CASSLRRGGSGSYEQYF	TGTGCCAGCAGTTTACGTCGAGGGGGGTCGGGTTCCTACGAGCAGTACTTC
TRBV20-1	NA	few	TRBJ2-5	CSARDPVQETQYF	TGCAGTGCTAGAGATCCGGTACAAGAGACCCAGTACTTC
TRBV10-3	TRBD1	NA	TRBJ1-3	CAIRGTGGSGNTIYF	TGTGCCATCAGGGGGACAGGCGGCTCTGGAAACACCATATATTTT
TRBV30	NA	few	TRBJ1-3	CAWNTGLPGNTIYF	TGTGCCTGGAATACAGGCCTCCCTGGAAACACCATATATTTT
TRBV15	NA	NA	TRBJ2-1	CATRADPRNNEQFF	TGTGCCACCAGGGCGGATCCGCGGAACAATGAGCAGTTCTTC
TRBV2	NA	NA	TRBJ2-6	CASSEKRSGANVLTF	TGTGCCAGCAGTGAAAAAAGGTCCGGGGCCAACGTCCTGACTTTC
TRBV7-9	NA	few	TRBJ1-1	CASSPYGDRNTEAFF	TGTGCCAGCAGCCCATACGGGGATCGTAACACTGAAGCTTTCTTT
TRBV28	NA	NA	TRBJ2-5	CASSFFTEVETQYF	TGTGCCAGCAGTTTTTTCACCGAGGTGGAGACCCAGTACTTC
TRBV20-1	TRBD1	NA	TRBJ2-7	CSARDPGTESYEQYF	TGCAGTGCTAGAGATCCGGGGACAGAGTCCTACGAGCAGTACTTC
TRBV28	TRBD1	few	TRBJ1-5	CASSSGTGGYQPQHF	TGTGCCAGCAGCTCCGGGACAGGGGGATATCAGCCCCAGCATTTT
TRBV20-1	TRBD2	NA	TRBJ2-3	CSAKRDPTDTQYF	TGCAGTGCCAAGCGGGACCCCACAGATACGCAGTATTTT